Below are 12 T cell receptor beta chains sequenced from a single sample in a study of CD8 T cells in Susac syndrome (dated by TCRdb to between 2018 and 2021). Library preparation used the immunoSEQ multiplex PCR assay. RNA was extracted with the RNeasy kit and roughly 0.45 to 1 ug was reverse transcribed using random hexamers. TCRdb reworked the public reads: Q25 trimming with fastp, MiXCR clone assembly, productive beta chains retained. Rows are unified per CDR3 protein, each entry keeping the most common DNA and genes. The sample contains under 300,000 distinct CDR3 sequences, roughly 95% of them found a single time. The leading ten clones occupy under 0.12% of the sample. Input material: CD4+ T cells from PBMCs. Receptors originate from a human donor with Susac syndrome.

The J gene is TRBJ1-2, the V gene TRBV28; a weak D match, TRBD1 (5 bases). Per germline, CDR1 MDHEN and CDR2 SYDVKM. The V end lost 3 bases, the J end lost 6 bases, and 8 bases lay between the germline ends. The CDR3 is made up of 12 amino acids. For the CDR3, the DNA is TGTGCCAGCAGTTTTGGAGGGGATGGCTACACCTTC. As protein: CASSFGGDGYTF.

The chain carries TRBV6-5 and TRBJ2-2; D not resolved. The CDR3 covers 13 residues. Germline CDR1 MNHEY, CDR2 SVGAGI. Trimming removed 7 bases at V and 1 base at J, with 7 bases between. This CDR3 reads CASISGNTGELFF. The DNA of the CDR3 is TGTGCCAGCATCTCCGGGAACACCGGGGAGCTGTTTTTT.

This clonotype was recorded a few times. This sequence joins TRBV20-1 and TRBJ2-7; 11 bases are a match to TRBD2. Germline CDR1 and CDR2: DFQATT and SNEGSKA (reference sequence). Trimming at V came to 3 bases and at J to 4 bases, leaving 2 bases not matched to a gene. CDR3 length: 13 amino acids. CDR3 DNA sequence: TGCAGTGCTAGGACTAGCGGGATTTACGAGCAGTACTTC. The encoded protein is CSARTSGIYEQYF.

The J gene is TRBJ2-5, the V gene TRBV20-1; perhaps TRBD2 as D (6 bases). The V and J ends lost 0 bases and 1 base respectively, with 18 bases between them. The CDR3 covers 17 residues. Germline V gene sequence: CDR1 DFQATT, CDR2 SNEGSKA (reference sequence). CDR3 in DNA: TGCAGTGCTAGAGATACCATCGGGGGAGCGGCCCAAGAGACCCAGTACTTC. As protein: CSARDTIGGAAQETQYF.

This clonotype was seen a single time. The chain couples TRBV30 to TRBJ1-1; tentatively, D is TRBD1 (6 bases). The CDR3 sequence is 13 residues long. Trimming cost V 8 bases and J 0 bases, with 13 bases left between them. Germline V CDR1 and CDR2: GTSNPN, SVGIG (reference sequence). As DNA, the CDR3 is TGTGCCAGGGGGGGTCTGATGAACACTGAAGCTTTCTTT. Translation: CARGGLMNTEAFF.

The chain combines TRBV18 with TRBJ2-5, with 8 bases lining up with TRBD2. Losses at the gene ends were 0 bases for V and 1 base for J; bases not matched to a gene: 4. Germline CDR1 reads KGHSH; CDR2 reads LQKENI. CDR3 length: 16 residues. The CDR3 nucleotides read TGTGCCAGCTCACCACCTAGCGGGACCCGCCAAGAGACCCAGTACTTC. Its translation: CASSPPSGTRQETQYF. The whole variable domain, filled in from reference TRBV18 and TRBJ2-5, reads NAGVMQNPRHLVRRRGQEARLRCSPMKGHSHVYWYRQLPEEGLKFMVYLQKENIIDESGMPKERFSAEFPKEGPSILRIQQVVRGDSAAYFCASSPPSGTRQETQYFGPGTRLLVL.

The chain employs TRBV20-1 and TRBJ2-5, with TRBD2 matching 7 bases. The V and J ends lost 7 bases and 1 base, in that order; junction bases with no gene match: 12. CDR3 length equals 15 residues. Germline CDR1 is DFQATT and CDR2 is SNEGSKA (reference sequence). This CDR3 reads CSVTASGTSQETQYF. The CDR3 DNA reads as TGCAGTGTTACGGCTAGCGGAACCTCCCAAGAGACCCAGTACTTC.

The chain joins TRBV27 to TRBJ2-1; no firm D call. Germline assignment: CDR1 MNHEY and CDR2 SMNVEV (reference sequence). This CDR3 comprises 12 residues. Between the trimmed V and J ends, which lost 0 bases and 13 bases, there was a span of 10 bases. The CDR3 DNA is TGTGCCAGCAGTTTATCACTGTCGCCCCAGTTCTTC. It encodes CASSLSLSPQFF.

This clonotype was detected only once. The chain combines TRBV3-1 with TRBJ1-2, with a possible D match to TRBD1 (6 bases). V lost 0 bases to trimming and J lost 6 bases, with 14 bases between them. Germline lookup yields CDR1 LGHDT and CDR2 YNNKEL (reference sequence). The CDR3 length is 15 residues. The CDR3 DNA sequence: TGTGCCAGCAGCCAAGATCCCGGGGGGCTCAATGGCTACACCTTC. Translated: CASSQDPGGLNGYTF.

This sequence joins TRBV29-1 and TRBJ2-1; 7 nucleotides line up with TRBD2. CDR1 is SQVTM, CDR2 ANQGSEA, per germline. CDR3 length: 15 amino acids. After removal of 4 bases from V and 3 bases from J, the junction contained 9 bases not matched to a gene. CDR3 coding DNA: TGCAGCGTTGCCCTTAGCGGGTTCTACTACAATGAGCAGTTCTTC. Protein sequence: CSVALSGFYYNEQFF.

V usage is TRBV20-1 and J usage is TRBJ1-1, with D possibly matching TRBD1 (5 bases). The V end was cut by 3 bases, the J end by 4 bases, with 21 bases between. The CDR3 is 16 residues long. Looked up from germline, CDR1 is DFQATT and CDR2 is SNEGSKA (reference sequence). In DNA, the CDR3 is TGCAGTGCTAGTTTTGGGGCAGGGTTTAAAGGCACTGAAGCTTTCTTT. It is translated as CSASFGAGFKGTEAFF.

This chain connects TRBV25-1 to TRBJ2-1; maybe TRBD2 (6 bases). The CDR3 has 20 amino acids. V lost 4 bases and J 6 bases, leaving 31 bases between the germline ends. CDR1 is MGHDK and CDR2 is SYGVNS in the germline V gene. CDR3 residues: CASSGSPGTPQNSLANEQFF. CDR3 nucleotides: TGTGCCAGCAGTGGATCCCCCGGGACTCCCCAGAACTCCCTAGCCAATGAGCAGTTCTTC.